This T cell receptor (beta chain) was sequenced during a study of shared clonotypes between healthy human individuals. Study background: Donors had three CD4 naive, three CD4 memory, two CD8 naive and one CD8 memory plate apiece.

The table lists this clone with a count of one. The donors, healthy adults who were HIV-negative, had experienced no recent acute infections or vaccinations. Investigators spread the genomic DNA of each subset evenly over several immunoSEQ plates. Repertoires were generated with immunoSEQ multiplex PCR, while TCRdb's copy carries only in-frame clones and drops some. The table includes fewer than 2.5 million clones, roughly 93% detected once. The sample comprised naive CD4+ T cells from PBMCs. Documented subset: CD45RA+ positively selected. The TCR originated in a man aged 18 to 30 in good health. Some clones in this sample may be carry-over from other donors' samples.

The CDR3 loop reads CASSYLLATDTQYF. CDR3 DNA sequence: TGTGCCAGCAGTTACCTGCTAGCCACAGATACGCAGTATTTT. The chain combines TRBV27 with TRBJ2-3; D may be TRBD2 (5 bases). V dropped 4 bases and J dropped 2 bases, with 10 bases sitting between them. The CDR3 covers 14 residues. The germline gives CDR1 MNHEY, CDR2 SMNVEV (reference sequence).